These 27 T cell receptor beta chains were all obtained from the same sample, sequenced in a study of shared clonotypes between healthy human individuals. Method: immunoSEQ multiplex PCR; TCRdb's copy keeps in-frame clones and lacks some. The sample lists around 690,000 clones, 90% occurring once. Material: memory CD8+ T cells from PBMCs. Indicated subset: CD45RO+ cells pooled with CCR7-negative TemRA cells. These receptors were collected from a man aged 18 to 30 in good health. Some clones in this sample may be carry-over from other donors' samples.

CDR3 protein: CASSSGRLDTNTGELFF. In DNA form, the CDR3 reads TGTGCCAGCAGCAGCGGCCGGTTGGACACGAACACCGGGGAGCTGTTTTTT. The V and J genes are TRBV7-2 and TRBJ2-2, with D perhaps matching TRBD1 or TRBD2 (5 bases each). This CDR3 spans 17 amino acids. V lost 5 bases and J lost 0, with 16 bases in between. Looked up from germline, CDR1 is SGHTA and CDR2 is FQGNSA.

About this clone itself: Other DNA sequences in this sample translate to the same CDR3. The CDR3 coding sequence is TGTGCCAGCAGTTTTGGAGGGGAGCTGTTTTTT. Amino acids: CASSFGGELFF. This chain uses TRBV27 with TRBJ2-2; unclear D gene. There are 11 residues in the CDR3. Germline values: CDR1 MNHEY, CDR2 SMNVEV (reference sequence). Trimming left V 3 bases short and J 8 bases short, with 4 bases between.

The CDR3 is CASSYGAGNTEAFF. In DNA, the CDR3 is TGTGCCAGCAGTTACGGGGCTGGGAACACTGAAGCTTTCTTT. The chain uses TRBV6-6 and TRBJ1-1, with D maybe TRBD1 (5 bases). The V gene lost 2 bases and the J gene lost 1 base, with 8 bases spanning the gap. This CDR3 spans 14 amino acids. Germline CDR1 MNHNY, CDR2 SVGAGI (reference sequence).

The chain is built from TRBV4-1 and TRBJ2-7; unclear D gene. The germline gives CDR1 MGHRA, CDR2 YSYEKL. V lost 4 bases and J lost 3, with 4 bases in between. This CDR3 is built from 11 residues. CDR3 region: CASSLGYEQYF. CDR3 sequence (DNA): TGCGCCAGCAGCCTGGGCTACGAGCAGTACTTC.

This clone was detected once. This chain uses TRBV28 with TRBJ2-3; D unclear. The V gene's germline CDR1 is MDHEN and CDR2 SYDVKM. The V and J ends lost 2 bases and 4 bases respectively, with 4 bases between them. The CDR3 runs to 12 residues. CDR3 protein: CASSLAPDTQYF. As DNA, the CDR3 is TGTGCCAGCAGTTTAGCTCCAGATACGCAGTATTTT.

The CDR3 protein is CASRSGQGDSDYGYTF. Written as DNA, the CDR3 is TGTGCCAGCAGATCGGGACAGGGGGATTCGGACTATGGCTACACCTTC. J is TRBJ1-2 and V is TRBV7-9, with 11 bases that match TRBD1. The CDR3 contains 16 residues. Germline CDR1 is SEHNR and CDR2 is FQNEAQ (reference sequence). Germline trimming cut 6 bases from V and 3 bases from J; bases unmatched to any gene: 9. Filled out from reference TRBV7-9 and TRBJ1-2, the complete variable domain reads DTGVSQNPRHKITKRGQNVTFRCDPISEHNRLYWYRQTLGQGPEFLTYFQNEAQLEKSRLLSDRFSAERPKGSFSTLEIQRTEQGDSAMYLCASRSGQGDSDYGYTFGSGTRLTVV.

This CDR3 reads CASSPRGRLSTNEQYF. The CDR3 DNA reads as TGTGCCAGTAGCCCCCGAGGTCGTCTCAGTACCAACGAGCAGTACTTC. V usage is TRBV13 and J usage is TRBJ2-7; D gene ambiguous. The CDR3 contains 16 residues. Germline CDR1 and CDR2: PRHDT and FYEKMQ (reference sequence). Trimming cost V 9 bases and J 5 bases, with 26 bases left between them.

This clone has a single count. The chain links TRBV7-6 to TRBJ2-7; D is perhaps TRBD2 (5 bases). Germline assignment: CDR1 SGHVS and CDR2 FNYEAQ. The CDR3 is made up of 14 amino acids. V gave up 3 bases and J gave up 0 bases, with 9 bases separating them. The CDR3 spells CASSFQTNSYEQYF. CDR3 bases: TGTGCCAGCAGCTTTCAGACTAACTCCTACGAGCAGTACTTC.

The rearrangement uses TRBV7-9 and TRBJ2-1; maybe TRBD2 (5 bases). This CDR3 has 17 amino acids. Germline loops: CDR1 SEHNR, CDR2 FQNEAQ (reference sequence). V shed 0 bases and J shed 1 base, with 13 bases lying between them. The CDR3 loop is CASSLASSPGSYNEQFF. The CDR3 DNA reads TGTGCCAGCAGCTTAGCGTCCTCCCCGGGGTCCTACAATGAGCAGTTCTTC.

The gene calls are TRBV4-2 and TRBJ2-7, with 10 bases aligning to TRBD2. After removal of 1 base from V and 3 bases from J, the junction contained 6 bases not matched to a gene. The V gene's germline CDR1 is LGHNA and CDR2 YNFKEQ. The CDR3 is 16 residues long. CDR3 in amino acids: CASSQGAGGPLYEQYF. DNA for the CDR3: TGTGCCAGCAGCCAAGGAGCGGGAGGGCCACTCTACGAGCAGTACTTC.

This chain connects TRBV7-9 to TRBJ2-7; D gene ambiguous. The V end lost 0 bases, the J end lost 4 bases, and 7 bases lay between the germline ends. The CDR3 contains 13 residues. Germline V gene lookup returns CDR1 SEHNR and CDR2 FQNEAQ (reference sequence). CDR3 in amino acids: CASSLAYQYEQYF. The CDR3 DNA sequence: TGTGCCAGCAGCTTAGCCTACCAATACGAGCAGTACTTC. The variable domain in full, with the rest retrieved from reference TRBV7-9 and TRBJ2-7, is DTGVSQNPRHKITKRGQNVTFRCDPISEHNRLYWYRQTLGQGPEFLTYFQNEAQLEKSRLLSDRFSAERPKGSFSTLEIQRTEQGDSAMYLCASSLAYQYEQYFGPGTRLTVT.

The chain joins TRBV11-1 to TRBJ2-5; 12 bases fit TRBD2. V lost 1 base, J lost 5 bases, and 2 bases stayed unmatched. This CDR3 is built from 15 residues. Germline V gene data show CDR1 as SGHAT and CDR2 as FQDESV (reference sequence). CDR3: CASSLGLAGEETQYF. The CDR3 DNA follows: TGTGCCAGCAGCTTAGGACTAGCGGGAGAGGAGACCCAGTACTTC.

V gene TRBV11-1 combines with J gene TRBJ2-1, with D perhaps TRBD2 (7 bases). Trimming removed 1 base from V and 5 bases from J, with 24 bases in between. Looked up from germline, CDR1 is SGHAT and CDR2 is FQDESV (reference sequence). The CDR3 is 19 residues long. This CDR3 reads CASSLGGRAVGGLHNEQFF. In nucleotides, the CDR3 is TGTGCCAGCAGCTTAGGGGGGCGGGCCGTGGGAGGGCTCCACAATGAGCAGTTCTTC.

J is TRBJ1-2 and V is TRBV14, with a possible D match to TRBD1 (6 bases). The CDR3 loop spans 11 amino acids. In germline, CDR1 is SGHDN, CDR2 FVKESK. V lost 3 bases, J lost 13 bases, and 12 bases lay in between. CDR3 bases: TGTGCCAGCAGCCAGGGACACTGGTCCACCTTC. This translates into CASSQGHWSTF.

The CDR3 coding sequence is TGTGCCAGCAGCTTAGAGGAGTGGGCTCAAGAGACCCAGTACTTC. Protein: CASSLEEWAQETQYF. This chain connects TRBV7-9 to TRBJ2-5; no definite D call. CDR1 SEHNR and CDR2 FQNEAQ come from the germline V gene (reference sequence). The CDR3 consists of 15 residues. V gave up 1 base and J gave up 2 bases, with 11 bases separating them.

About this clone: Other DNA sequences in the same sample also yield this CDR3. The rearrangement uses TRBV11-2 and TRBJ2-1; no reliable D call. The CDR3 loop spans 11 amino acids. The germline V gene has CDR1 SGHAT and CDR2 FQNNGV. The ends were cut back, 1 base at V and 6 bases at J, with 1 base in the middle. The CDR3 loop reads CASSLANEQFF. The CDR3 nucleotides read TGTGCCAGCAGCTTAGCCAATGAGCAGTTCTTC. Full variable domain (outside the CDR3, taken from reference TRBV11-2 and TRBJ2-1): EAGVAQSPRYKIIEKRQSVAFWCNPISGHATLYWYQQILGQGPKLLIQFQNNGVVDDSQLPKDRFSAERLKGVDSTLKIQPAKLEDSAVYLCASSLANEQFFGPGTRLTVL.

This chain uses TRBV4-2 with TRBJ2-7; either TRBD1 or TRBD2 may fit D (6 bases each). Between the trimmed V and J ends, which lost 0 bases and 3 bases, there was a span of 12 bases. Germline V gene sequence: CDR1 LGHNA, CDR2 YNFKEQ. This CDR3 has 15 amino acids. CDR3 in DNA: TGTGCCAGCAGCCAAGATCTAGGGGGGCTCTACGAGCAGTACTTC. Translation: CASSQDLGGLYEQYF.

The chain combines TRBV9 with TRBJ1-2; a weak D match, TRBD1 (6 bases). V lost 3 bases and J 8 bases, leaving 23 bases between the germline ends. Germline CDR1 reads SGDLS; CDR2 reads YYNGEE. CDR3 size: 16 residues. CDR3 in DNA: TGTGCCAGCAGCGGCACAGGGCGGGGGCCTACCGACGGCTACACCTTC. Residues: CASSGTGRGPTDGYTF.

This clone was recorded only once. Relative to the germline gene, one junction end is altered; a read error may explain this. The V gene is TRBV5-8, the J gene TRBJ2-3; 7 nucleotides line up with TRBD2. CDR3 length equals 15 residues. Looked up from germline, CDR1 is SGHTS and CDR2 is YDEGEE. CDR3 nucleotide sequence: TGTGCCAGCAACTTGGGGAGGGGCCAAACAGATACGCAGTATTTT. It yields the protein CASNLGRGQTDTQYF.

The chain has TRBV9 and TRBJ2-1; D tentatively reads TRBD1 or TRBD2 (5 bases each). Germline V gene lookup returns CDR1 SGDLS and CDR2 YYNGEE. The CDR3 consists of 14 residues. Trimming shortened V by 0 bases and J by 8 bases, and 12 bases separated the two germline ends. CDR3 protein: CASSVVGPSDEQFF. The CDR3 coding sequence is TGTGCCAGCAGCGTAGTGGGACCCTCGGATGAGCAGTTCTTC.

This clone has only one observation. The chain employs TRBV7-9 and TRBJ1-1, with D possibly being TRBD1 (6 bases). The CDR3 has 14 residues. Germline CDR1 and CDR2: SEHNR and FQNEAQ (reference sequence). V was trimmed by 2 bases and J by 1 base, leaving 8 bases between them. This CDR3 reads CASSLTTGNTEAFF. DNA of the CDR3: TGTGCCAGCAGCTTAACGACAGGGAACACTGAAGCTTTCTTT.

V is TRBV28 and J is TRBJ2-7; unclear D gene. CDR3 length equals 16 residues. Germline V lookup: CDR1 MDHEN, CDR2 SYDVKM. V lost 6 bases and J 0 bases, leaving 18 bases between the germline ends. CDR3 loop: CASRLNPPAGSYEQYF. CDR3 nucleotide sequence: TGTGCCAGCAGACTTAACCCCCCCGCAGGCTCCTACGAGCAGTACTTC.

The gene calls are TRBV7-6 and TRBJ2-7; 8 bases agree with TRBD2. Germline trimming cut 5 bases from V and 2 bases from J; bases unmatched to any gene: 8. Germline values: CDR1 SGHVS, CDR2 FNYEAQ. The CDR3 has 15 amino acids. CDR3 region: CASSTVTGGPYEQYF. CDR3 in DNA: TGTGCCAGCAGCACCGTGACGGGGGGGCCCTACGAGCAGTACTTC.

The CDR3 spells CASSHRQGAGEQFF. CDR3 sequence (DNA): TGTGCCAGCAGCCATAGACAGGGGGCGGGTGAGCAGTTCTTC. The V and J genes are TRBV28 and TRBJ2-1; 10 bases map to TRBD1. Germline V gene lookup returns CDR1 MDHEN and CDR2 SYDVKM. This CDR3 spans 14 amino acids. V was pared by 6 bases and J by 9 bases, with 8 bases of the junction left unmatched.

This chain uses TRBV28 with TRBJ1-5; the D gene is possibly TRBD1 (5 bases). The CDR3 consists of 15 residues. Germline-derived CDR1 and CDR2 are MDHEN and SYDVKM. Trimming removed 10 bases at V and 4 bases at J, with 20 bases between. The CDR3 spells CATQTVAGSNQPQHF. The CDR3 DNA follows: TGTGCCACACAGACGGTGGCAGGGTCTAATCAGCCCCAGCATTTT.

The rearrangement links TRBV9 to TRBJ2-2; 8 bases agree with TRBD1. V was clipped by 4 bases and J by 3 bases; unmatched bases: 11. Germline assignment: CDR1 SGDLS and CDR2 YYNGEE. CDR3 length: 17 amino acids. In nucleotides, the CDR3 is TGTGCCAGCAGCACCCCATCGGACAGGGTCCACACCGGGGAGCTGTTTTTT. As protein: CASSTPSDRVHTGELFF.

This rearrangement joins TRBV7-3 to TRBJ1-1; a weak D match, TRBD1 (5 bases). CDR1 is SGHTA, CDR2 FQGTGA, per germline. V lost 5 bases, J lost 4 bases, and 14 bases lay in between. The CDR3 totals 14 residues. For the CDR3, the DNA is TGTGCCAGCAGCGCCACGGGGGGTAGCACTGAAGCTTTCTTT. This codes for CASSATGGSTEAFF.